These T cell receptor beta chains were read from a single sample in a study of cytomegalovirus exposure and HLA in healthy donors. Some clones are missing from TCRdb's copy, which holds only in-frame ones; the method was immunoSEQ multiplex PCR. The repertoire holds 90,000 or so clones, with around 80% as singletons. Sequencing input: PBMCs. These receptors were taken from a male donor in good health and CMV-seropositive. Both conserved end residues are part of each CDR3. D genes are given only for firm matches. For some rows the clone size is stated as once, few or many, or as a class when expanded; others skip it.

d_call: NA; clone_size: NA; j_call: TRBJ2-7; v_call: TRBV2; cdr3_nt: TGTGCCAGCAGGGCCACTACGGGCGAGCAGTACTTC; cdr3_aa: CASRATTGEQYF
d_call: TRBD1; clone_size: NA; j_call: TRBJ1-2; v_call: TRBV7-9; cdr3_nt: TGTGCCAGCAGCCCTACAGGACAGGTTGGCGGCTACACCTTC; cdr3_aa: CASSPTGQVGGYTF
d_call: TRBD1; clone_size: NA; j_call: TRBJ1-2; v_call: TRBV27; cdr3_nt: TGTGCCAGCTTTGGACAGGGGGCAGGGGGCTACACCTTC; cdr3_aa: CASFGQGAGGYTF
d_call: TRBD1; clone_size: NA; j_call: TRBJ2-5; v_call: TRBV7-9; cdr3_nt: TGTGCCAGTCTGGACAGGGTCGGAGAGACCCAGTACTTC; cdr3_aa: CASLDRVGETQYF
d_call: TRBD1; clone_size: NA; j_call: TRBJ1-2; v_call: TRBV5-1; cdr3_nt: TGCGCCAGCAGCTATGGGACAGGGGAAGGCTACACCTTC; cdr3_aa: CASSYGTGEGYTF
d_call: TRBD1; clone_size: NA; j_call: TRBJ1-4; v_call: TRBV18; cdr3_nt: TGTGCCAGCTCATCAGGACAGGGTAATGAAAAACTGTTTTTT; cdr3_aa: CASSSGQGNEKLFF
d_call: TRBD2; clone_size: NA; j_call: TRBJ2-2; v_call: TRBV6-5; cdr3_nt: TGTGCCAGCACCACTAGCGGGGGGCCCTTGGGGGAGCTGTTTTTT; cdr3_aa: CASTTSGGPLGELFF
d_call: NA; clone_size: NA; j_call: TRBJ1-1; v_call: TRBV6-4; cdr3_nt: TGTGCCAGCAGACCACAGGGTGGGAACTGGGAAGCTTTCTTT; cdr3_aa: CASRPQGGNWEAFF
d_call: TRBD2; clone_size: NA; j_call: TRBJ2-7; v_call: TRBV30; cdr3_nt: TGTGCCTGGAGGACACTAGCGGACACCTACGAGCAGTACTTC; cdr3_aa: CAWRTLADTYEQYF
d_call: NA; clone_size: NA; j_call: TRBJ1-2; v_call: TRBV18; cdr3_nt: TGTGCCAGCTCACCGGGCAGGGGTAACTATGGCTACACCTTC; cdr3_aa: CASSPGRGNYGYTF
d_call: NA; clone_size: NA; j_call: TRBJ1-4; v_call: TRBV21-1; cdr3_nt: TGTGCCAGCAGCCCTCACAGGGGCAGTAGTGAAAAACTGTTTTTT; cdr3_aa: CASSPHRGSSEKLFF
d_call: TRBD1; clone_size: NA; j_call: TRBJ1-2; v_call: TRBV13; cdr3_nt: TGTGCCAGCTCATGGGACAGGAACGCAGCTAACTATGGCTACACCTTC; cdr3_aa: CASSWDRNAANYGYTF
d_call: NA; clone_size: few; j_call: TRBJ1-1; v_call: TRBV6-6; cdr3_nt: TGTGCCAGCAGTTCCGCAGGTTTGAACACTGAAGCTTTCTTT; cdr3_aa: CASSSAGLNTEAFF
d_call: TRBD1; clone_size: NA; j_call: TRBJ1-1; v_call: TRBV9; cdr3_nt: TGTGCCAGCAGCCCCCGGACAGGGCTTAGTTCTGAAGCTTTCTTT; cdr3_aa: CASSPRTGLSSEAFF
d_call: TRBD2; clone_size: NA; j_call: TRBJ2-1; v_call: TRBV7-7; cdr3_nt: TGTGCCAGCAGCTTACGGGAGGGGACGTCCTACAATGAGCAGTTCTTC; cdr3_aa: CASSLREGTSYNEQFF
d_call: TRBD1; clone_size: NA; j_call: TRBJ1-3; v_call: TRBV30; cdr3_nt: TGTGCCTGGGGTCGACAGGGTGGTTTGGGAAACACCATATATTTT; cdr3_aa: CAWGRQGGLGNTIYF
d_call: NA; clone_size: NA; j_call: TRBJ1-5; v_call: TRBV30; cdr3_nt: TGTGCCTGGAGTAACGGCGTCAGCGATCAGCCCCAGCATTTT; cdr3_aa: CAWSNGVSDQPQHF
d_call: NA; clone_size: NA; j_call: TRBJ1-1; v_call: TRBV23-1; cdr3_nt: TGCGCCAGCAGTCAATCATGGGGGGGGTTTGGGGCTTTCTTT; cdr3_aa: CASSQSWGGFGAFF
d_call: NA; clone_size: NA; j_call: TRBJ1-2; v_call: TRBV2; cdr3_nt: TGTGCCAGCCCAATCGAGGGAGGCTATGGCTACACCTTC; cdr3_aa: CASPIEGGYGYTF
d_call: TRBD1; clone_size: NA; j_call: TRBJ2-4; v_call: TRBV5-1; cdr3_nt: TGCGCCATGAGACGGGACAGAGTACTCTTTGGCATTCAGTACTTC; cdr3_aa: CAMRRDRVLFGIQYF
d_call: NA; clone_size: NA; j_call: TRBJ1-1; v_call: TRBV19; cdr3_nt: TGTGCCAGTAGTGGTCGCGACAGGTTGAGGACTGAAGCTTTCTTT; cdr3_aa: CASSGRDRLRTEAFF
d_call: NA; clone_size: NA; j_call: TRBJ2-2; v_call: TRBV28; cdr3_nt: TGTGCCAGCAGTTTTGGGCATAACGGGGAGCTGTTTTTT; cdr3_aa: CASSFGHNGELFF